This T cell receptor (beta chain) was sequenced in a study of T cell changes during pregnancy in multiple sclerosis. TCRdb's table, derived via immunoSEQ multiplex PCR, lists solely in-frame clones and lacks some. The sample yields tens of thousands of clones, approximately 90% seen once. Specimen: CD4+ T cells from peripheral blood mononuclear cells, collected in the first trimester of pregnancy. The TCR sequence derives from a female donor with multiple sclerosis, enrolled in a pregnancy study.

The CDR3 DNA sequence: TGTGCCAGCAGCTCCTACGAGCTCCAATACAATGAGCAGTTCTTC. Translating gives CASSSYELQYNEQFF. The V and J genes are TRBV7-3 and TRBJ2-1; no firm D call. Per the germline V gene, CDR1 is SGHTA and CDR2 is FQGTGA. V lost 4 bases and J lost 4, with 14 bases in between. The CDR3 sequence is 15 residues long.